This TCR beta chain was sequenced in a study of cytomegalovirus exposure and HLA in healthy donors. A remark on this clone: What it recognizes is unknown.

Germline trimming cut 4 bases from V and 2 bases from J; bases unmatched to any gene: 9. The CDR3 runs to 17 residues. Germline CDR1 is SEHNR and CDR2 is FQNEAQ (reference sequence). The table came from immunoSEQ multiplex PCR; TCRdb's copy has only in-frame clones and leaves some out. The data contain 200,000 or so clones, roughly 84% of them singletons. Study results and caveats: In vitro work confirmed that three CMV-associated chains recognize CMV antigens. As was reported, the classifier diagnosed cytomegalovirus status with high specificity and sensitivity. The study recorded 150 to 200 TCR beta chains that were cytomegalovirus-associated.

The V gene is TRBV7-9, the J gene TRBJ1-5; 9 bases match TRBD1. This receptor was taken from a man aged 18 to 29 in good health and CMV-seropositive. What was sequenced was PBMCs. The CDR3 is CASSSGQGIRGNQPQHF. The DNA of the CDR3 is TGTGCCAGCAGCTCCGGACAGGGGATTAGAGGCAATCAGCCCCAGCATTTT.